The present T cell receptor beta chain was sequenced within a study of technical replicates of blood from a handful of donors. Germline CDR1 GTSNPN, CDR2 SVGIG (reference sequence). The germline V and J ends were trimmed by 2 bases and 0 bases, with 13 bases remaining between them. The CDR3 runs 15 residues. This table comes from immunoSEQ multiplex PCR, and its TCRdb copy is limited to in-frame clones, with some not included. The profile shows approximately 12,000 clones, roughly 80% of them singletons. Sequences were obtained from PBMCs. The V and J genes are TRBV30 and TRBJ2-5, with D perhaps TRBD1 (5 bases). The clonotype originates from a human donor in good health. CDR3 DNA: TGTGCCTGGAGTTCTCCAGGGAAATACCAAGAGACCCAGTACTTC. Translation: CAWSSPGKYQETQYF. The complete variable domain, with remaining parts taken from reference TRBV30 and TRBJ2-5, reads SQTIHQWPATLVQPVGSPLSLECTVEGTSNPNLYWYRQAAGRGLQLLFYSVGIGQISSEVPQNLSASRPQDRQFILSSKKLLLSDSGFYLCAWSSPGKYQETQYFGPGTRLLVL.